The 4 T cell receptor beta chains below come from one sample, sequenced in a study of blood T cell repertoires in COVID-19. The table came from immunoSEQ multiplex PCR; TCRdb's copy has only in-frame clones and leaves some out. The table has about 44,000 clones, around 87% seen once. Sequences were obtained from peripheral blood. The source of these receptors is an elderly woman in a cohort sampled during active or convalescent COVID-19.

The CDR3 here is CASSPTGTGFVGGYTF. The CDR3 region has the DNA TGCGCCAGCAGCCCTACCGGGACAGGGTTTGTCGGTGGCTACACCTTC. The genes are TRBV10-2 and TRBJ1-2, with 9 nucleotides matching TRBD1. Germline assignment: CDR1 WSHSY and CDR2 SAAADI. Trimming cost V 6 bases and J 7 bases; bases outside gene matches: 15. The CDR3 contains 16 residues.

V is TRBV9 and J is TRBJ2-5; possible D gene TRBD2, 7 bases. The CDR3 sequence is 15 residues long. Germline values: CDR1 SGDLS, CDR2 YYNGEE. Trimming pared 2 bases from V and 5 bases from J, leaving 16 bases between. The CDR3 is CASSVSGGAGETQYF. The CDR3 DNA sequence: TGTGCCAGCAGCGTTTCGGGGGGCGCGGGGGAGACCCAGTACTTC.

The chain joins TRBV21-1 to TRBJ1-3; the DNA was not compared with TRBD1, the D call given in the table. TRBV21-1 is a documented pseudogene. The CDR3 spans 15 residues. The CDR3 is CASSKSQGVRDTIYF. For the CDR3, the DNA is TGTGCCAGCAGCAAAAGTCAGGGCGTCCGTGACACCATATATTTT.

The gene calls are TRBV19 and TRBJ2-6; 7 positions match TRBD1. Germline values: CDR1 LNHDA, CDR2 SQIVND (reference sequence). The CDR3 length is 15 residues. Losses at the gene ends were 5 bases for V and 3 bases for J; bases not matched to a gene: 4. Here the CDR3 reads CASSDRVIGANVLTF. CDR3 DNA sequence: TGTGCCAGTAGTGACAGGGTAATTGGGGCCAACGTCCTGACTTTC.